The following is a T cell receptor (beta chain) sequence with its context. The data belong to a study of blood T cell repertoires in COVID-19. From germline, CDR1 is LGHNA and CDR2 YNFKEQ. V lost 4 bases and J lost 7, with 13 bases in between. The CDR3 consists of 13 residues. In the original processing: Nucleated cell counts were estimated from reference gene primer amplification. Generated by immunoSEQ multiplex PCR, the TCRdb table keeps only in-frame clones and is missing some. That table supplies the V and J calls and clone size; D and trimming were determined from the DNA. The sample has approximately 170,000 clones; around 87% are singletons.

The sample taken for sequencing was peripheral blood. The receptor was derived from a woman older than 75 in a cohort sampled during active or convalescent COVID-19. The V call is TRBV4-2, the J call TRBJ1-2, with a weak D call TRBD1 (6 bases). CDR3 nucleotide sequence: TGTGCCAGCAGCCCCCTTACAGGGACTGGCTACACCTTC. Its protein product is CASSPLTGTGYTF.